This passage covers 26 T cell receptor beta chains from one sample sequenced in a study of blood T cell repertoires in COVID-19. Some clones are missing from TCRdb's copy, which holds only in-frame ones; the method was immunoSEQ multiplex PCR. The data show about 420,000 clones, around nine tenths seen once. Sequencing input: peripheral blood. The receptors come from a young man with COVID-19, enrolled during active disease.

The V call is TRBV14, the J call TRBJ2-7; 9 nucleotides agree with TRBD1. CDR3 size: 16 residues. V lost 0 bases and J lost 1; bases outside the gene matches: 4. Looked up from germline, CDR1 is SGHDN and CDR2 is FVKESK. The CDR3 spells CASSQDYGQGSYEQYF. The DNA for the CDR3 is TGTGCCAGCAGCCAAGATTACGGACAGGGGTCCTACGAGCAGTACTTC.

J is TRBJ2-1 and V is TRBV18; 10 bases match TRBD2. CDR1 and CDR2 (germline): KGHSH, LQKENI. With 3 bases clipped from V and 4 bases from J, the junction kept 9 bases outside the gene matches. The CDR3 covers 17 residues. The CDR3 protein is CASSPPRAGGIYNEQFF. DNA of the CDR3: TGTGCCAGCTCACCCCCCAGAGCGGGGGGGATTTACAATGAGCAGTTCTTC.

This sequence joins TRBV15 and TRBJ2-7; 7 nucleotides agree with TRBD1. This CDR3 has 15 residues. Germline V lookup: CDR1 LNHNV, CDR2 YYDKDF (reference sequence). J lost 3 bases, V lost 0 bases, and 5 bases had no gene match. The CDR3 bases are TGTGCCACCAGCAGAGATCGTCGGACAGGCTACGAGCAGTACTTC. Protein product: CATSRDRRTGYEQYF. The full variable domain, completed using reference TRBV15 and TRBJ2-7, is DAMVIQNPRYQVTQFGKPVTLSCSQTLNHNVMYWYQQKSSQAPKLLFHYYDKDFNNEADTPDNFQSRRPNTSFCFLDIRSPGLGDTAMYLCATSRDRRTGYEQYFGPGTRLTVT.

The chain links TRBV10-1 to TRBJ2-1; TRBD2 might be the D (7 bases). CDR1 and CDR2 (germline): WNHNN, SYGVQD (reference sequence). V gave up 5 bases and J gave up 0 bases, with 8 bases separating them. The CDR3 runs 14 residues. CDR3 in amino acids: CASSRGGSYNEQFF. The CDR3 DNA follows: TGCGCCAGCAGTAGGGGGGGCTCCTACAATGAGCAGTTCTTC.

CDR3 DNA sequence: TGTGCCAGCAGCTTGGGGGGGCTCGGCTATGGCTACACCTTC. It is translated as CASSLGGLGYGYTF. V and J are TRBV5-6 and TRBJ1-2; D is possibly TRBD1 (6 bases). V lost 0 bases and J lost 4, with 10 bases in between. Germline V gene lookup returns CDR1 SGHDT and CDR2 YYEEEE. This CDR3 region has 14 residues. The full variable domain, with the rest looked up from reference TRBV5-6 and TRBJ1-2, is DAGVTQSPTHLIKTRGQQVTLRCSPKSGHDTVSWYQQALGQGPQFIFQYYEEEERQRGNFPDRFSGHQFPNYSSELNVNALLLGDSALYLCASSLGGLGYGYTFGSGTRLTVV.

The chain links TRBV5-1 to TRBJ2-5; 8 bases are a match to TRBD2. The V gene's germline CDR1 is SGHRS and CDR2 YFSETQ. J gave up 2 bases and V 2 bases, and 5 bases lay outside the gene matches. This CDR3 has 15 amino acids. CDR3 nucleotides: TGCGCCAGCAGCTTAGCGGGGGCCGTTCAAGAGACCCAGTACTTC. Translating it yields CASSLAGAVQETQYF.

This clone is a singleton in its sample. V gene TRBV2 combines with J gene TRBJ2-4; possibly TRBD1 for D (5 bases). There are 17 residues in the CDR3. CDR1 is SNHLY and CDR2 is FYNNEI in the germline V gene. V lost 1 base and J 1 base, leaving 14 bases between the germline ends. Here the CDR3 reads CASSEGYGGAAKNIQYF. CDR3 sequence (DNA): TGTGCCAGCAGTGAAGGGTATGGTGGGGCGGCCAAAAACATTCAGTACTTC. The whole variable domain, remainder taken from reference TRBV2 and TRBJ2-4, is EPEVTQTPSHQVTQMGQEVILRCVPISNHLYFYWYRQILGQKVEFLVSFYNNEISEKSEIFDDQFSVERPDGSNFTLKIRSTKLEDSAMYFCASSEGYGGAAKNIQYFGAGTRLSVL.

The chain couples TRBV7-9 to TRBJ2-5; 7 bases map to TRBD1. The CDR3 runs 15 residues. The germline V gene encodes CDR1 SEHNR and CDR2 FQNEAQ (reference sequence). Unmatched junction bases numbered 6, after V lost 0 bases and J lost 5 bases. The CDR3 loop is CASSLAQGVTETQYF. In DNA, the CDR3 is TGTGCCAGCAGCTTAGCTCAGGGGGTAACGGAGACCCAGTACTTC.

The J gene is TRBJ2-2, the V gene TRBV11-3; D call uncertain. This CDR3 region has 14 residues. Germline-derived CDR1 and CDR2 are SGHNT and YENEEA. V lost 4 bases to trimming and J lost 5 bases, with 11 bases between them. As DNA, the CDR3 is TGTGCCAGCAGCTCCGGGTTCCAGACCGGGGAGCTGTTTTTT. Translated, it gives CASSSGFQTGELFF.

The chain's CDR3 is CASRRTPSDEQFF. The CDR3 DNA reads as TGTGCCAGCCGACGGACCCCTAGCGATGAGCAGTTCTTC. The chain recombines TRBV27 with TRBJ2-1, with TRBD2 as a possible D gene (6 bases). The germline CDR1 and CDR2 sequences are MNHEY and SMNVEV (reference sequence). The CDR3 sequence is 13 residues long. Trimming left V 8 bases short and J 8 bases short, with 16 bases between.

J is TRBJ2-3 and V is TRBV2; 12 nucleotides line up with TRBD2. V lost 7 bases, J lost 4 bases, and 9 bases stayed unmatched. CDR1 is SNHLY and CDR2 is FYNNEI in the germline V gene. This CDR3 has 16 amino acids. The CDR3 DNA reads as TGTGCCAGCATATGGACTAGCGGGAAGGGCTCAGATACGCAGTATTTT. This codes for CASIWTSGKGSDTQYF.

The CDR3 coding sequence is TGTGCCAGCAGTTTCGGGGAGGGGGGATCCTACGAGCAGTACTTC. Its protein is CASSFGEGGSYEQYF. The chain joins TRBV28 to TRBJ2-7; D is perhaps TRBD2 (7 bases). Germline V gene sequence: CDR1 MDHEN, CDR2 SYDVKM. This CDR3 region has 15 residues. V was pared by 3 bases and J by 1 base, with 13 bases between.

The chain has TRBV9 and TRBJ2-7, with D possibly being TRBD2 (5 bases). The CDR3 is made up of 14 amino acids. Germline V gene lookup returns CDR1 SGDLS and CDR2 YYNGEE. Trimming took 4 bases from V and 2 from J, leaving 13 bases between them. The CDR3 nucleotides read TGTGCCAGCAGCTTACCGGACGGGGCCTACGAGCAGTACTTC. Amino acids: CASSLPDGAYEQYF.

The chain recombines TRBV27 with TRBJ2-1; 9 positions agree with TRBD1. Germline CDR1 and CDR2: MNHEY and SMNVEV (reference sequence). This CDR3 is 14 amino acids long. The junction had 9 bases not matched to a gene; V was cut back by 8 bases and J by 7 bases. Here the CDR3 DNA reads TGTGCCAGCCGATCCGGGACAGGGCTTAATGAGCAGTTCTTC. It specifies CASRSGTGLNEQFF.

This chain connects TRBV20-1 to TRBJ2-1; 7 bases map to TRBD1. The junction had 7 bases not matched to a gene; V was cut back by 5 bases and J by 12 bases. Germline-derived CDR1 and CDR2 are DFQATT and SNEGSKA (reference sequence). This CDR3 region has 11 residues. CDR3 protein: CSAGTGVPQFF. The CDR3, as DNA: TGCAGTGCTGGAACAGGGGTCCCGCAGTTCTTC.

J is TRBJ2-5 and V is TRBV12-3 or TRBV12-4; 8 nucleotides align to TRBD2. CDR3 length: 13 amino acids. The V gene end was trimmed by 6 bases and the J gene end by 7 bases; junction bases not matched to a gene: 7. DNA of the CDR3: TGTGCCAGCAGGCCGACTAGCGCGACGACCCAGTACTTC. Protein sequence: CASRPTSATTQYF.

The chain has TRBV28 and TRBJ2-2, with 10 bases aligning to TRBD1. Trimming cost V 6 bases and J 6 bases; bases outside gene matches: 4. The V gene's germline CDR1 is MDHEN and CDR2 SYDVKM. This CDR3 has 14 amino acids. The CDR3 reads CASRGQGRAGELFF. The CDR3 DNA reads TGTGCCAGCAGGGGACAGGGGAGGGCCGGGGAGCTGTTTTTT. The full variable domain, with the rest looked up from reference TRBV28 and TRBJ2-2, is DVKVTQSSRYLVKRTGEKVFLECVQDMDHENMFWYRQDPGLGLRLIYFSYDVKMKEKGDIPEGYSVSREKKERFSLILESASTNQTSMYLCASRGQGRAGELFFGEGSRLTVL.

This chain links TRBV11-2 with TRBJ2-7, with D possibly being TRBD2 (6 bases). The V gene lost 1 base and the J gene lost 3 bases, with 10 bases spanning the gap. The V gene's germline CDR1 is SGHAT and CDR2 FQNNGV. This CDR3 is built from 14 residues. CDR3 DNA sequence: TGTGCCAGCAGCTTAGTGAGCGGGTTCTACGAGCAGTACTTC. Translating gives CASSLVSGFYEQYF. Using reference TRBV11-2 and TRBJ2-7 for the parts outside the CDR3, the full variable domain is EAGVAQSPRYKIIEKRQSVAFWCNPISGHATLYWYQQILGQGPKLLIQFQNNGVVDDSQLPKDRFSAERLKGVDSTLKIQPAKLEDSAVYLCASSLVSGFYEQYFGPGTRLTVT.

This clone has only one observation. The DNA for the CDR3 is TGTGCCAGCAGCTTGGACAGGTCAGATTCACCCCTCCACTTT. This sequence encodes CASSLDRSDSPLHF. V is TRBV11-2 and J is TRBJ1-6; 7 bases match TRBD1. The trim removed 3 bases at V and 8 bases at J, leaving 4 bases unmatched. CDR3 length equals 14 residues. Germline CDR1 SGHAT, CDR2 FQNNGV.

The V call is TRBV10-1, the J call TRBJ2-5; the D gene is possibly TRBD1 (5 bases). Germline CDR1 is WNHNN and CDR2 is SYGVQD (reference sequence). This CDR3 contains 14 residues. Trimming took off 4 bases at V and 2 bases at J, with 11 bases between the two ends. In DNA form, the CDR3 reads TGCGCCAGCAGTGCGGTCGACAGACAAGAGACCCAGTACTTC. This encodes CASSAVDRQETQYF.

The chain links TRBV2 to TRBJ1-1; D is possibly TRBD1 (6 bases). The germline V and J ends were trimmed by 6 bases and 4 bases, with 15 bases remaining between them. Looked up from germline, CDR1 is SNHLY and CDR2 is FYNNEI. The CDR3 contains 14 residues. The CDR3 region has the DNA TGTGCCAGCAGGGAACAGGGTAGTAGCACTGAAGCTTTCTTT. It codes for CASREQGSSTEAFF.

This sequence joins TRBV14 and TRBJ2-2; D gene ambiguous. Trimming shortened V by 4 bases and J by 7 bases, and 7 bases separated the two germline ends. Germline CDR1 is SGHDN and CDR2 is FVKESK. The CDR3 consists of 12 residues. The CDR3 here is CASSRYIGELFF. Here the CDR3 DNA reads TGTGCCAGCAGCCGTTATATCGGGGAGCTGTTTTTT. The complete variable domain, with remaining parts taken from reference TRBV14 and TRBJ2-2, reads EAGVTQFPSHSVIEKGQTVTLRCDPISGHDNLYWYRRVMGKEIKFLLHFVKESKQDESGMPNNRFLAERTGGTYSTLKVQPAELEDSGVYFCASSRYIGELFFGEGSRLTVL.

The rearrangement links TRBV5-5 to TRBJ1-1; D is unresolved. This CDR3 has 14 amino acids. V gave up 1 base and J gave up 2 bases, with 9 bases separating them. CDR1 and CDR2 from the germline V gene are SGHKS and YYEKEE (reference sequence). CDR3 loop: CASSLQVRNTEAFF. The DNA for the CDR3 is TGTGCCAGCAGCTTGCAGGTGCGCAACACTGAAGCTTTCTTT.

The count of this clone is one. The chain joins TRBV11-2 to TRBJ2-7, with D perhaps TRBD1 (6 bases). Trimming removed 0 bases at V and 0 bases at J, with 12 bases between. CDR3 size: 16 residues. Germline V gene lookup returns CDR1 SGHAT and CDR2 FQNNGV. CDR3 amino acids: CASSLDQARGSYEQYF. CDR3 nucleotide sequence: TGTGCCAGCAGCTTAGATCAGGCCAGGGGCTCCTACGAGCAGTACTTC.

The chain uses TRBV5-8 and TRBJ2-3; 8 bases are shared with TRBD1. The CDR3 loop spans 15 amino acids. Germline assignment: CDR1 SGHTS and CDR2 YDEGEE. V lost 1 base, J lost 4 bases, and 5 bases stayed unmatched. In nucleotides, the CDR3 is TGTGCCAGCAGCTTGCGAACAGGGGGTCCAGATACGCAGTATTTT. As protein: CASSLRTGGPDTQYF.

A single count supports this clone. The rearrangement links TRBV12-3 or TRBV12-4 to TRBJ2-1, with D possibly TRBD1 on 5 matching bases. V was pared by 8 bases and J by 6 bases, with 14 bases between. The CDR3 covers 13 residues. CDR3 protein: CASRSTAINEQFF. In DNA form, the CDR3 reads TGTGCCAGCCGTTCGACAGCTATCAATGAGCAGTTCTTC.